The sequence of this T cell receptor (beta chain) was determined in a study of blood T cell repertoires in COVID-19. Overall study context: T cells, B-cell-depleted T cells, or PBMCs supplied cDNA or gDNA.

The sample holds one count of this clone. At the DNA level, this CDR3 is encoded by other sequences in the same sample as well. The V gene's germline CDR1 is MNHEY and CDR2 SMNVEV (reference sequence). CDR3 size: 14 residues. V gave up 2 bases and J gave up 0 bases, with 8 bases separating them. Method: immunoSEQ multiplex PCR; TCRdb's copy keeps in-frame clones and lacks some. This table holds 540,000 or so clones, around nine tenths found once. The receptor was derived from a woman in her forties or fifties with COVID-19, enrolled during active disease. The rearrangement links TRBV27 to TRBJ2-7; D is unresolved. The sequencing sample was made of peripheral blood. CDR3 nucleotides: TGTGCCAGCAGTTTAGGCGGAAGCTCCTACGAGCAGTACTTC. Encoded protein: CASSLGGSSYEQYF.